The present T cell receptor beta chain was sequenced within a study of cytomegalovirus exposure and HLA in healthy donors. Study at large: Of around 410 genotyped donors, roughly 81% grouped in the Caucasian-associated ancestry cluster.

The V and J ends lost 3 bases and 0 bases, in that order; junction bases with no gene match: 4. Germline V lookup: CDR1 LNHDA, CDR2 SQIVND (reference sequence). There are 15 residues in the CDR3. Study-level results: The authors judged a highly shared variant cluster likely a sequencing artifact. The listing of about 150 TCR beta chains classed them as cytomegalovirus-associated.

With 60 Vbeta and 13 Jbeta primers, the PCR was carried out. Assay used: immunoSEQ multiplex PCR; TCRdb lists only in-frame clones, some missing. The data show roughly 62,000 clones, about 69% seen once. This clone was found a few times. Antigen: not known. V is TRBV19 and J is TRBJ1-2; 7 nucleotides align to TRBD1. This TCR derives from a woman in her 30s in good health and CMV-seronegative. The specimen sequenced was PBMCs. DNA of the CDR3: TGTGCCAGTAGTATCTACAGGGGATCTAACTATGGCTACACCTTC. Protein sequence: CASSIYRGSNYGYTF.